This T cell receptor (beta chain) stems from a study of cytomegalovirus exposure and HLA in healthy donors. Germline V gene data show CDR1 as SGHRS and CDR2 as YFSETQ. The CDR3 loop spans 13 amino acids. Both 60 Vbeta primers and 13 Jbeta primers went into the PCR. Data came from immunoSEQ multiplex PCR; TCRdb stores just in-frame clones and leaves some out. Of approximately 190,000 clones listed, about 85% are singletons. In the case of this clone: Germline and junction disagree at one end, which may indicate a read error.

This clonotype was sampled from a man aged 50 to 60 in good health and CMV-seronegative. The chain combines TRBV5-1 with TRBJ2-7; no clear D. The sequenced sample consisted of PBMCs. This chain's CDR3 is CASSLGHFYKQYF. As DNA, the CDR3 is TGCGCCAGCAGCTTGGGACACTTCTACAAGCAGTACTTC. The full variable domain, completed using reference TRBV5-1 and TRBJ2-7, is KAGVTQTPRYLIKTRGQQVTLSCSPISGHRSVSWYQQTPGQGLQFLFEYFSETQRNKGNFPGRFSGRQFSNSRSEMNVSTLELGDSALYLCASSLGHFYKQYFGPGTRLTVT.